One TCR beta chain is described in this entry. As yet, its antigen is unknown. V was clipped by 6 bases and J by 6 bases; unmatched bases: 8. The V gene's germline CDR1 is MRHNA and CDR2 SNTAGT. The CDR3 has 14 residues. A single-stranded UMI oligo with SP2 sequence was ligated to cDNA 3' ends. The first PCR ran 4 to 5 cycles with an equimolar RC1.1 and RC1.2 beta primer mix. TCRdb used MiXCR to reprocess the UMI-ligation and nested PCR reads, holding one entry per CDR3 protein. The sample holds about 53,000 distinct CDR3 sequences, about 12% seen once. Unfractionated PBMC were spiked with known numbers of KT2 clone cells. The data originate from a study of quantifying T cell responses using KT2 cells. Study-level background: cDNA was made from DNase-treated RNA using alpha and beta constant primers. Under optimum conditions, T4 ligation efficiency was estimated at more than 8%.

General observations from the study: Even the lowest spike-in, about one KT2 cell per 100,000 PBMC, yielded detectable KT2 sequences.

The specimen was PBMCs spiked with cells of the T cell clone KT2. This chain links TRBV6-4 with TRBJ2-3; 8 bases are a match to TRBD2. The origin of this receptor is a human donor. CDR3 protein: CASSDGLAGDTQYF. The CDR3 nucleotides are TGTGCCAGCAGCGATGGACTAGCAGGGGATACGCAGTATTTT.